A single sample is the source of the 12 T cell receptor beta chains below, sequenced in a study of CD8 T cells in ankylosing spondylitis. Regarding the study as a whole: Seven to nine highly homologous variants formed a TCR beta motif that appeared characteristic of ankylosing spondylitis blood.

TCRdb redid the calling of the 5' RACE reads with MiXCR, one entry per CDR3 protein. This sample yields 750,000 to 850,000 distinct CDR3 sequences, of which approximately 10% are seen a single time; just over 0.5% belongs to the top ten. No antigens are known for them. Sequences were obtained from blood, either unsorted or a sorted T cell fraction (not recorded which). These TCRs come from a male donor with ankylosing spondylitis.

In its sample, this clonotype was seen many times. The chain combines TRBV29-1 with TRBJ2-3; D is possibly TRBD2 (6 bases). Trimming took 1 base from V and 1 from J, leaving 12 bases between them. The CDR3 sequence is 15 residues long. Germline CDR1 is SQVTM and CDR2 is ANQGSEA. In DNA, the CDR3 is TGCAGCGTTGAAGGCGGGCGGGGACGCACAGATACGCAGTATTTT. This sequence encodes CSVEGGRGRTDTQYF.

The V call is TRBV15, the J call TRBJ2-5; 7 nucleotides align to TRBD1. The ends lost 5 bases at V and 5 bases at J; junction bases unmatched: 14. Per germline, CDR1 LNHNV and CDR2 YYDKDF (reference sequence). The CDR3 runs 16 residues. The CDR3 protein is CATSFSARGFLETQYF. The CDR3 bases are TGTGCCACCAGCTTCAGCGCCAGGGGGTTTTTGGAGACCCAGTACTTC.

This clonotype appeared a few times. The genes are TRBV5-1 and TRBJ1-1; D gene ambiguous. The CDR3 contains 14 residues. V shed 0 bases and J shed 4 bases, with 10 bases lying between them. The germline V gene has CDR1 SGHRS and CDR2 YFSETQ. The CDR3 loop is CASSLAPGSTEAFF. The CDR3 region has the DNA TGCGCCAGCAGCTTGGCCCCGGGTTCCACTGAAGCTTTCTTT.

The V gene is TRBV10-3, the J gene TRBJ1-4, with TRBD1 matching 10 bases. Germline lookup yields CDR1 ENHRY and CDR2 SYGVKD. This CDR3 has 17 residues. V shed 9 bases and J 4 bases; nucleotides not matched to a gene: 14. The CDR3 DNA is TGTGCCATGTCACCGGGACAGGGGCCAAAGGGTAATGAAAAACTGTTTTTT. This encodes CAMSPGQGPKGNEKLFF.

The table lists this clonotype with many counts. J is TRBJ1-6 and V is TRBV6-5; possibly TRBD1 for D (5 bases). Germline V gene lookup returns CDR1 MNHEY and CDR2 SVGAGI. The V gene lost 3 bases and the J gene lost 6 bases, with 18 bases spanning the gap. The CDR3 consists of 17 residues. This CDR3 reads CASSYRGVTATNSPLHF. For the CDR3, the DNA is TGTGCCAGCAGTTATCGGGGTGTGACAGCAACTAATTCACCCCTCCACTTT.

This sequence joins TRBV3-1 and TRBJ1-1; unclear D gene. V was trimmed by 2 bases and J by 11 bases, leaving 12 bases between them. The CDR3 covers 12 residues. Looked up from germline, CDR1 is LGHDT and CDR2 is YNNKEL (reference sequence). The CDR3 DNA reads TGTGCCAGCAGCCAATACAAGGCCGGTGCTTTCTTT. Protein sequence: CASSQYKAGAFF.

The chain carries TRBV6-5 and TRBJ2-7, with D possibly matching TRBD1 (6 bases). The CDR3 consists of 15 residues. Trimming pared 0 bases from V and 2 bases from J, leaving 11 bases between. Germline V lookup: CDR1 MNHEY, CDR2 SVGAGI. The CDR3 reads CASSYSGTIPYEQYF. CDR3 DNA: TGTGCCAGCAGTTACTCAGGGACAATCCCCTACGAGCAGTACTTC.

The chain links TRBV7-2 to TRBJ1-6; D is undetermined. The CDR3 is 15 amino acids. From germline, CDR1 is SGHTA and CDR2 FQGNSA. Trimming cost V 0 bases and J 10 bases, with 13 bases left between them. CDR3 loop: CASSLALNFGSPLHF. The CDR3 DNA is TGTGCCAGCAGCTTAGCGCTAAACTTCGGCTCACCCCTCCACTTT.

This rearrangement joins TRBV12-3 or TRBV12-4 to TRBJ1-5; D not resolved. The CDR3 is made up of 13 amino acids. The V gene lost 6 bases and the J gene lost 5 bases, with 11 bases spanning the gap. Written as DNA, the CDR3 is TGTGCCAGCAGCCGGACCGTGTATCAGCCCCAGCATTTT. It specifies CASSRTVYQPQHF.

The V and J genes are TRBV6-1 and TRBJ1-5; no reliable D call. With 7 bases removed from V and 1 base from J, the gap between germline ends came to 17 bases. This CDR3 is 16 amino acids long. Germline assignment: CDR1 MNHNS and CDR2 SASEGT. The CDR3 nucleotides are TGTGCCAGCAATGCCGTACCGGGCAGGAGCAATCAGCCCCAGCATTTT. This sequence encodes CASNAVPGRSNQPQHF.

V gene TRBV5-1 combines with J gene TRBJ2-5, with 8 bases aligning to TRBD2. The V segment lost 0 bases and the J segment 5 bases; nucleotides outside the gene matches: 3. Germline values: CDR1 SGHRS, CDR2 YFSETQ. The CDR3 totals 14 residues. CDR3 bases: TGCGCCAGCAGCTTGGGCAGCGGGAGCGAGACCCAGTACTTC. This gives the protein CASSLGSGSETQYF. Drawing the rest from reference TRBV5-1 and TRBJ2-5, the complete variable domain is KAGVTQTPRYLIKTRGQQVTLSCSPISGHRSVSWYQQTPGQGLQFLFEYFSETQRNKGNFPGRFSGRQFSNSRSEMNVSTLELGDSALYLCASSLGSGSETQYFGPGTRLLVL.

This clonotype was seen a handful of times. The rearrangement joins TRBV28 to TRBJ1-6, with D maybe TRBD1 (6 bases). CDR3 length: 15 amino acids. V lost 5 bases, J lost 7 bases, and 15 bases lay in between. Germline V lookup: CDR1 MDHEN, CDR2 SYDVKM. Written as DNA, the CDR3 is TGTGCCAGCAGTAGCCCCGGGACATCCAATTCACCCCTCCACTTT. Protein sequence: CASSSPGTSNSPLHF.